The sequence of this T cell receptor (beta chain) was determined in a study of OX40 agonist ivuxolimab in advanced cancers. Study-level background: Those treated in dose escalation had hepatocellular carcinoma, melanoma, renal cell cancer or head and neck cancer.

Patients with a history of autoimmune disease or on systemic immunosuppression were excluded. The table came from immunoSEQ multiplex PCR; TCRdb's copy has only in-frame clones and leaves some out. The profile shows nearly 55,000 clones, roughly 86% of them singletons. This CDR3 is built from 12 residues. V was pared by 0 bases and J by 15 bases, with 6 bases of the junction left unmatched. In germline, CDR1 is SGHDT, CDR2 YYEEEE. V gene TRBV5-6 combines with J gene TRBJ2-1, with 7 positions matching TRBD1. The starting material was CD4+ or CD8+ T cells sorted from blood, obtained in a trial of the OX40 agonist ivuxolimab. This clonotype originated in an adult with an advanced solid tumor such as melanoma, head and neck, liver or kidney cancer. For the CDR3, the DNA is TGTGCCAGCAGCTTGGCTTTCGGGACAGCGTTCTTC. Residues: CASSLAFGTAFF.